The 14 T cell receptor beta chains given below trace back to one sample, sequenced in a study of blood T cell repertoires in COVID-19. TCRdb keeps only in-frame clones here, not all; method: immunoSEQ multiplex PCR. The sample lists some 250,000 clones; around 79% were seen once. The sequencing sample was made of peripheral blood. The source of these receptors is a woman older than 75 with acute or convalescent COVID-19.

The chain joins TRBV7-9 to TRBJ2-3; D perhaps matches TRBD2 (5 bases). Germline V gene sequence: CDR1 SEHNR, CDR2 FQNEAQ (reference sequence). Trimming stripped 8 bases from V and 3 bases from J, with 6 bases between. The CDR3 runs 11 residues. The CDR3: CASGLTDTQYF. The DNA of the CDR3 is TGTGCCAGCGGACTTACAGATACGCAGTATTTT. Variable domain in full (rest from reference TRBV7-9 and TRBJ2-3): DTGVSQNPRHKITKRGQNVTFRCDPISEHNRLYWYRQTLGQGPEFLTYFQNEAQLEKSRLLSDRFSAERPKGSFSTLEIQRTEQGDSAMYLCASGLTDTQYFGPGTRLTVL.

The chain combines TRBV6-5 with TRBJ1-2; perhaps TRBD1 as D (5 bases). Germline lookup yields CDR1 MNHEY and CDR2 SVGAGI. With 6 bases removed from V and 6 bases from J, the gap between germline ends came to 14 bases. There are 13 residues in the CDR3. In DNA, the CDR3 is TGTGCCAGCAGATTCCAGGGTGTGGATGGCTACACCTTC. Translation gives CASRFQGVDGYTF.

This clone was detected a few times. The chain couples TRBV7-9 to TRBJ2-5; TRBD2 is a possible D gene (6 bases). The CDR3 has 14 residues. Trimming left V 1 base short and J 5 bases short, with 11 bases between. The V gene's germline CDR1 is SEHNR and CDR2 FQNEAQ (reference sequence). The CDR3 sequence: CASSLDGRGETQYF. CDR3 DNA sequence: TGTGCCAGCAGCTTAGACGGGAGAGGCGAGACCCAGTACTTC.

This clone turned up a few times. The genes are TRBV3-1 (or the pseudogene TRBV3-2) and TRBJ2-1; 11 bases line up with TRBD2. Germline-derived CDR1 and CDR2 are LGHDT and YNNKEL (reference sequence). Trimming removed 4 bases from V and 5 bases from J; junction bases left unmatched: 4. The CDR3 is 15 residues long. DNA of the CDR3: TGTGCCAGCAGCCCGACTAGCGGGATCCACAATGAGCAGTTCTTC. This translates into CASSPTSGIHNEQFF.

Here the CDR3 reads CASSRTGSNTEAFF. In DNA form, the CDR3 reads TGTGCCAGTAGCAGGACAGGGTCCAACACTGAAGCTTTCTTT. The rearrangement joins TRBV19 to TRBJ1-1, with TRBD1 matching over 8 bases. V lost 6 bases, J lost 2 bases, and 5 bases stayed unmatched. The CDR3 extends over 14 amino acids. Looked up from germline, CDR1 is LNHDA and CDR2 is SQIVND (reference sequence). Combining the CDR3 with reference TRBV19 and TRBJ1-1 gives the whole variable domain DGGITQSPKYLFRKEGQNVTLSCEQNLNHDAMYWYRQDPGQGLRLIYYSQIVNDFQKGDIAEGYSVSREKKESFPLTVTSAQKNPTAFYLCASSRTGSNTEAFFGQGTRLTVV.

With regard to this clone: Other DNA sequences from this sample encode an identical CDR3 as well. The chain couples TRBV27 to TRBJ1-5; D call uncertain. Between the trimmed V and J ends, which lost 3 bases and 4 bases, there was a span of 7 bases. Germline V gene data show CDR1 as MNHEY and CDR2 as SMNVEV (reference sequence). The CDR3 contains 13 residues. DNA for the CDR3: TGTGCCAGCAGTTTCGGCGGGAATCAGCCCCAGCATTTT. Translating gives CASSFGGNQPQHF.

The V call is TRBV5-1, the J call TRBJ1-3; tentatively, D is TRBD1 (6 bases). The CDR3 is 16 amino acids. V dropped 0 bases and J dropped 4 bases, with 14 bases sitting between them. The germline CDR1 and CDR2 sequences are SGHRS and YFSETQ. In DNA, the CDR3 is TGCGCCAGCAGCTTGGCAGGGGCAAGTAGAGGAAACACCATATATTTT. Amino acids: CASSLAGASRGNTIYF.

This clone showed up just a few times. The rearrangement links TRBV2 to TRBJ2-1, with D perhaps TRBD2 (6 bases). Germline CDR1 and CDR2: SNHLY and FYNNEI. This CDR3 spans 15 amino acids. The V end lost 6 bases, the J end lost 0 bases, and 12 bases lay between the germline ends. CDR3: CASSRGRTSYNEQFF. The DNA for the CDR3 is TGTGCCAGCAGCCGAGGGAGGACCTCCTACAATGAGCAGTTCTTC.

The V call is TRBV6-5, the J call TRBJ2-7; weak D call: TRBD2 (5 bases). Deletions cut 0 bases from V and 4 bases from J, with 10 bases between. Germline V gene lookup returns CDR1 MNHEY and CDR2 SVGAGI. The CDR3 length is 14 residues. The CDR3: CASSYSYGMYEQYF. The CDR3 DNA sequence: TGTGCCAGCAGTTACTCCTACGGGATGTACGAGCAGTACTTC.

The V and J genes are TRBV10-3 and TRBJ2-1, with 7 bases that match TRBD1. The CDR3 has 14 amino acids. Germline CDR1 is ENHRY and CDR2 is SYGVKD. The trim removed 6 bases at V and 1 base at J, leaving 3 bases unmatched. CDR3 coding DNA: TGTGCCATCAGCGGACAGGATTCCTACAATGAGCAGTTCTTC. Protein sequence: CAISGQDSYNEQFF.

The J gene is TRBJ1-3, the V gene TRBV10-1; D possibly corresponds to TRBD1 (6 bases). Germline lookup yields CDR1 WNHNN and CDR2 SYGVQD (reference sequence). The CDR3 length is 15 residues. Trimming took 9 bases from V and 4 from J, leaving 19 bases between them. This chain's CDR3 is CASLNRDTKGNTIYF. Here the CDR3 DNA reads TGCGCCAGTCTAAACCGGGACACGAAGGGAAACACCATATATTTT.

This clone was seen a few times. The gene calls are TRBV11-1 and TRBJ2-3, with D maybe TRBD2 (6 bases). The CDR3 totals 15 residues. V gave up 4 bases and J gave up 3 bases, with 14 bases separating them. Germline CDR1 reads SGHAT; CDR2 reads FQDESV (reference sequence). The CDR3 DNA is TGTGCCAGCAGCTCTAGCGCGGAGATTACAGATACGCAGTATTTT. Its protein product is CASSSSAEITDTQYF.

This clone has a handful of counts. The gene calls are TRBV10-2 and TRBJ1-2; D gene unclear. V was pared by 3 bases and J by 2 bases, with 7 bases between. The germline V gene encodes CDR1 WSHSY and CDR2 SAAADI. This CDR3 has 13 residues. For the CDR3, the DNA is TGCGCCAGCAGTGATGTCAGAAACTATGGCTACACCTTC. Protein sequence: CASSDVRNYGYTF.

This clone showed up just a few times. The J gene is TRBJ2-7, the V gene TRBV18, with 8 bases aligning to TRBD1. The germline V gene has CDR1 KGHSH and CDR2 LQKENI. This CDR3 is 12 amino acids long. Unmatched junction bases numbered 5, after V lost 8 bases and J lost 5 bases. CDR3 DNA sequence: TGTGCCAGCGGACAGGGTGCAAACGAGCAGTACTTC. It codes for CASGQGANEQYF.